These 10 T cell receptor beta chains came from one sample sequenced in a study of T cell responses to AZD1222 COVID-19 vaccine (dated by TCRdb to the early 2020s). The library was prepared using the immunoSEQ multiplex PCR assay. TCRdb carries this immuneACCESS record with in-frame sequences only. Its versions omit some clonotypes, under half of them owing to an unresolved V gene in the studies checked, with the rest unexplained. This sample lists about 45,000 clones; less than 85% were detected once. About 3.6% of the sample is in the top ten clones. Read against the paper, the sample's time point label means: baseline before first vaccination. The sequencing used peripheral blood, collected on day 0 of AZD1222 vaccination. The source of these receptors is an adult in good health.

V and J are TRBV6-5 and TRBJ1-5; possible D gene TRBD1, 6 bases. V was shortened by 5 bases and J by 3 bases, with 8 bases between the two germline ends. The CDR3 contains 13 residues. Germline lookup yields CDR1 MNHEY and CDR2 SVGAGI. CDR3 DNA: TGTGCCAGCAGTCGACAGGACAATCAGCCCCAGCATTTT. Its translation is CASSRQDNQPQHF.

The rearrangement links TRBV7-9 to TRBJ2-1; 7 bases match TRBD2. From germline, CDR1 is SEHNR and CDR2 FQNEAQ (reference sequence). V lost 3 bases to trimming and J lost 8 bases; unmatched junction nucleotides: 10. The CDR3 totals 15 residues. CDR3 coding DNA: TGTGCCAGCAGCTTCGGAGCGGGGTATGTAGATGAGCAGTTCTTC. Its protein is CASSFGAGYVDEQFF.

This clone has just one count. V gene TRBV7-8 combines with J gene TRBJ1-2; D not resolved. Germline loops: CDR1 SGHVS, CDR2 FQNEAQ. This CDR3 contains 13 residues. V lost 0 bases, J lost 4 bases, and 6 bases lay in between. CDR3 sequence (DNA): TGTGCCAGCAGCTTAGCGCGCGGCTATGGCTACACCTTC. Its protein is CASSLARGYGYTF.

This chain joins TRBV5-1 and TRBJ2-1; no definite D call. V lost 0 bases and J 4 bases, leaving 11 bases between the germline ends. The CDR3 spans 15 residues. The germline CDR1 and CDR2 sequences are SGHRS and YFSETQ. CDR3 in DNA: TGCGCCAGCAGCTTGGGGTCCCCAGTATACAATGAGCAGTTCTTC. Amino acids: CASSLGSPVYNEQFF.

This rearrangement joins TRBV6-1 to TRBJ1-6; no reliable D call. The CDR3 length is 15 residues. The V end was cut by 1 base, the J end by 7 bases, with 11 bases between. The V gene's germline CDR1 is MNHNS and CDR2 SASEGT. The CDR3 coding sequence is TGTGCCAGCAGTGAAGACGGCTCCCGAAATTCACCCCTCCACTTT. It is translated as CASSEDGSRNSPLHF.

V and J are TRBV7-2 and TRBJ2-7; 9 nucleotides match TRBD2. This CDR3 region has 15 residues. CDR1 is SGHTA and CDR2 is FQGNSA in the germline V gene. The trim removed 3 bases at V and 5 bases at J, leaving 8 bases unmatched. The CDR3 protein is CASSFGGGAGHEQYF. The CDR3 region has the DNA TGTGCCAGCAGCTTTGGCGGGGGGGCCGGTCACGAGCAGTACTTC.

This chain links TRBV6-2 or TRBV6-3 with TRBJ2-7, with D perhaps matching TRBD1 (6 bases). Germline lookup yields CDR1 MNHEY and CDR2 SVGEGT. The CDR3 length is 13 residues. The V gene lost 2 bases and the J gene lost 12 bases, with 17 bases spanning the gap. CDR3 amino acids: CASSYADRPSRYF. DNA for the CDR3: TGTGCCAGCAGTTACGCGGACAGACCTTCGAGGTACTTC.

V usage is TRBV19 and J usage is TRBJ2-1; D assignment may be TRBD1 or TRBD2 (5 bases each). The CDR3 spans 12 residues. V shed 6 bases and J shed 4 bases, with 7 bases lying between them. The germline gives CDR1 LNHDA, CDR2 SQIVND (reference sequence). DNA for the CDR3: TGTGCCAGTAGCGGGGCGTACAATGAGCAGTTCTTC. Protein: CASSGAYNEQFF.

The V and J genes are TRBV6-5 and TRBJ1-1, with D tentatively TRBD1 (5 bases). The V gene's germline CDR1 is MNHEY and CDR2 SVGAGI. The V gene lost 4 bases and the J gene lost 3 bases, with 9 bases spanning the gap. This CDR3 is 13 amino acids long. CDR3 residues: CASSFGGYTEAFF. Here the CDR3 DNA reads TGTGCCAGCAGTTTTGGGGGGTACACTGAAGCTTTCTTT.

This sequence joins TRBV11-2 and TRBJ1-4; D gene unclear. This CDR3 contains 15 residues. V was clipped by 2 bases and J by 7 bases, with 14 bases between them. The V gene's germline CDR1 is SGHAT and CDR2 FQNNGV. The CDR3 region has the DNA TGTGCCAGCAGCTTAAGATCGGGGAGCGGTGAAAAACTGTTTTTT. It specifies CASSLRSGSGEKLFF.